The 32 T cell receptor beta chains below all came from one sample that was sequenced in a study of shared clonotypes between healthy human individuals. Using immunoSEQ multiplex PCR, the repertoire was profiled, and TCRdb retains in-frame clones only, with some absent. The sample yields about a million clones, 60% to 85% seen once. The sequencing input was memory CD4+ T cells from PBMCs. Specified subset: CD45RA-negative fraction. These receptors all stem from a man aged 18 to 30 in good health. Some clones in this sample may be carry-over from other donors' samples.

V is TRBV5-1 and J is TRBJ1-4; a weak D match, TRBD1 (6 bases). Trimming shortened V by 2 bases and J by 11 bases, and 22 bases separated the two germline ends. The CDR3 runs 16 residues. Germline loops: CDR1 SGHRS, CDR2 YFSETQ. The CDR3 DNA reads TGCGCCAGCAGCTTAGGGGGACCGCGCCTAAGGCCGAAACTGTTTTTT. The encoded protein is CASSLGGPRLRPKLFF. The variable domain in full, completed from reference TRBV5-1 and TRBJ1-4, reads KAGVTQTPRYLIKTRGQQVTLSCSPISGHRSVSWYQQTPGQGLQFLFEYFSETQRNKGNFPGRFSGRQFSNSRSEMNVSTLELGDSALYLCASSLGGPRLRPKLFFGSGTQLSVL.

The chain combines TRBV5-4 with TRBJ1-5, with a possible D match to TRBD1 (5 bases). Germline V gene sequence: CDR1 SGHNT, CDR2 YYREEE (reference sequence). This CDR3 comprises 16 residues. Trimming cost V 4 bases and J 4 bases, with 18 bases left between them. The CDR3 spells CASSLYTGALNQPQHF. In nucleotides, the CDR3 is TGTGCCAGCAGCCTTTACACCGGGGCCTTAAATCAGCCCCAGCATTTT.

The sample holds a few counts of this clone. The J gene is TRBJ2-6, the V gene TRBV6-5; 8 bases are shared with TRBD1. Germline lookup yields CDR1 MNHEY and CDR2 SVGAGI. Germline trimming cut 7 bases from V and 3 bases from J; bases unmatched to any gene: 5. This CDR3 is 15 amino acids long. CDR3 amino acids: CASMQGASGANVLTF. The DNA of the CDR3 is TGTGCCAGCATGCAGGGGGCGAGTGGGGCCAACGTCCTGACTTTC.

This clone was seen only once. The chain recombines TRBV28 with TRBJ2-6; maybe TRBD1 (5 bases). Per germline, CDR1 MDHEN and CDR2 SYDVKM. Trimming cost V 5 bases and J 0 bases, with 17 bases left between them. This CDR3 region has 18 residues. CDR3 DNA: TGTGCCAGCAGTACCCCAAGACAGTCCCACTCTGGGGCCAACGTCCTGACTTTC. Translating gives CASSTPRQSHSGANVLTF.

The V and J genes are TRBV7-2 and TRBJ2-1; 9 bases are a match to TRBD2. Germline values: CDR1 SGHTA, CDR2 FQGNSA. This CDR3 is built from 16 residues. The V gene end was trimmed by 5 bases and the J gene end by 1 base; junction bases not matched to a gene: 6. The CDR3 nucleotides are TGTGCCAGCAGCCCATCTAGCGGGACGTCCTACAATGAGCAGTTCTTC. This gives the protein CASSPSSGTSYNEQFF.

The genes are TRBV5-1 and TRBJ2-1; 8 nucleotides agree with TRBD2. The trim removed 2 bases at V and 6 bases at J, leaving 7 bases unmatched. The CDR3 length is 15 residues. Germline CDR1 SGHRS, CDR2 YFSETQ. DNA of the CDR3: TGCGCCAGCAGCTTTAGCGGGCGGGGGGTCAATGAGCAGTTCTTC. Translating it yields CASSFSGRGVNEQFF. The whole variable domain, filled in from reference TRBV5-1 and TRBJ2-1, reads KAGVTQTPRYLIKTRGQQVTLSCSPISGHRSVSWYQQTPGQGLQFLFEYFSETQRNKGNFPGRFSGRQFSNSRSEMNVSTLELGDSALYLCASSFSGRGVNEQFFGPGTRLTVL.

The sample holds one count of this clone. The CDR3 is CATSRSLGGEQYF. CDR3 sequence (DNA): TGTGCCACCAGCAGATCCCTCGGTGGGGAGCAGTACTTC. The J gene is TRBJ2-7, the V gene TRBV15, with D unclear. Trimming pared 2 bases from V and 7 bases from J, leaving 12 bases between. Germline assignment: CDR1 LNHNV and CDR2 YYDKDF (reference sequence). There are 13 residues in the CDR3.

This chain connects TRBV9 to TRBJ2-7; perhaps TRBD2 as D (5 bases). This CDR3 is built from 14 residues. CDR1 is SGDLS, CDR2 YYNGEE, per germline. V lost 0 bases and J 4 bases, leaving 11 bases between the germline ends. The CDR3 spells CASSVDAGTYEQYF. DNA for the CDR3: TGTGCCAGCAGCGTAGACGCGGGTACTTACGAGCAGTACTTC.

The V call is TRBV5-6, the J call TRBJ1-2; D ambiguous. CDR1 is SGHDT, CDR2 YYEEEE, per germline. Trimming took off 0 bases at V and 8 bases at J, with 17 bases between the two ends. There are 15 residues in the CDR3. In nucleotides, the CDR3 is TGTGCCAGCAGCTTGGTCGCAGGCGGAGGTGGAGGCTACACCTTC. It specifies CASSLVAGGGGGYTF. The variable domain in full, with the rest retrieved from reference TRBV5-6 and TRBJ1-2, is DAGVTQSPTHLIKTRGQQVTLRCSPKSGHDTVSWYQQALGQGPQFIFQYYEEEERQRGNFPDRFSGHQFPNYSSELNVNALLLGDSALYLCASSLVAGGGGGYTFGSGTRLTVV.

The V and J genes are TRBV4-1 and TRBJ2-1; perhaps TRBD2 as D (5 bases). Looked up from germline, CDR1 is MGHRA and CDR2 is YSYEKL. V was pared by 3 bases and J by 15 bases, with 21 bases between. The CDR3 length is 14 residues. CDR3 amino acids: CASSQEAAVHTSFF. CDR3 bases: TGCGCCAGCAGCCAGGAGGCGGCGGTCCACACCTCGTTCTTC.

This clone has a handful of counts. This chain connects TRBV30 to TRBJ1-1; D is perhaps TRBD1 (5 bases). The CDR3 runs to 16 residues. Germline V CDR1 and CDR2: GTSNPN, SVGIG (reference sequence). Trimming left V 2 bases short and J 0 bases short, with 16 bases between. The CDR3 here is CAWSTPAGRVNTEAFF. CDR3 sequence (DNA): TGTGCCTGGAGTACACCAGCGGGCAGGGTGAACACTGAAGCTTTCTTT.

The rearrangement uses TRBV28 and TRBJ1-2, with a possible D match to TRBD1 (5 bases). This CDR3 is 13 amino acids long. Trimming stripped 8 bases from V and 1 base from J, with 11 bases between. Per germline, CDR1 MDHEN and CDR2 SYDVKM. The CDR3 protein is CASHRGLNYGYTF. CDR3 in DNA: TGTGCCAGCCACCGGGGACTTAACTATGGCTACACCTTC.

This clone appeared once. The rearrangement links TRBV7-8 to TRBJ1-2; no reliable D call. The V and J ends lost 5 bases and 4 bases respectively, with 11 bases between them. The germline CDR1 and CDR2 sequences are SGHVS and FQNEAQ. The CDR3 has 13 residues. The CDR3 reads CASSRDGSYGYTF. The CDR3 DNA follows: TGTGCCAGCAGCCGAGACGGCTCCTATGGCTACACCTTC.

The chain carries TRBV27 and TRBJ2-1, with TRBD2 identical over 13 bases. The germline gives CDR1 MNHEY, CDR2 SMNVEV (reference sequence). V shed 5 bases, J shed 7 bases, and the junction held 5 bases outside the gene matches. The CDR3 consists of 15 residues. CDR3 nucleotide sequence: TGTGCCAGCAGTCCCCGGACTAGCGGGAGTAATGAGCAGTTCTTC. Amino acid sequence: CASSPRTSGSNEQFF.

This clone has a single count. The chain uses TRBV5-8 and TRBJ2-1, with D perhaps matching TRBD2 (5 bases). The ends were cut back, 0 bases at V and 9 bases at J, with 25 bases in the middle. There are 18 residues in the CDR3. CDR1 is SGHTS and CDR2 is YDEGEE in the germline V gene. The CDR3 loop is CASSLVFGIIDGGPEQFF. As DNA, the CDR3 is TGTGCCAGCAGCTTGGTATTCGGGATCATCGACGGAGGTCCTGAGCAGTTCTTC.

CDR3 loop: CASSPRGLADFSYEQYF. DNA of the CDR3: TGTGCCAGCAGCCCGCGTGGACTAGCGGATTTCTCCTACGAGCAGTACTTC. This chain links TRBV14 with TRBJ2-7; TRBD2 agrees at 10 bases. Germline CDR1 and CDR2: SGHDN and FVKESK. The CDR3 totals 17 residues. V gave up 4 bases and J gave up 0 bases; unmatched junction bases: 9.

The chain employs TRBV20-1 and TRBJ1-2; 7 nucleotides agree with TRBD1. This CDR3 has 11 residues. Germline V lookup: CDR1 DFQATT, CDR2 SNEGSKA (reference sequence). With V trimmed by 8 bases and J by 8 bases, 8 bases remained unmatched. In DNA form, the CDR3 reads TGCAGTCCGCAGGGGGGTCCCGGCTACACCTTC. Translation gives CSPQGGPGYTF.

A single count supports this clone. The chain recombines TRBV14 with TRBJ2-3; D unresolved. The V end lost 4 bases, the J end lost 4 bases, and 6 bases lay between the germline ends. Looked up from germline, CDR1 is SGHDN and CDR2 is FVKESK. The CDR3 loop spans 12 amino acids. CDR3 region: CASSPFSDTQYF. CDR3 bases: TGTGCCAGCAGCCCGTTCTCAGATACGCAGTATTTT.

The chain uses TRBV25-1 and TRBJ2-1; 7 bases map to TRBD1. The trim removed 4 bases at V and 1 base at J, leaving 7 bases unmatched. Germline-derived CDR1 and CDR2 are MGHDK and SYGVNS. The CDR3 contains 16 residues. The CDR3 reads CASSASTGDSYNEQFF. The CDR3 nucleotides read TGTGCCAGCAGTGCCTCTACAGGGGATTCCTACAATGAGCAGTTCTTC.

The CDR3 spells CASHREAGNTIYF. The DNA of the CDR3 is TGTGCCAGCCACAGGGAAGCTGGAAACACCATATATTTT. This chain links TRBV6-6 with TRBJ1-3; tentative D call: TRBD1 (6 bases). V lost 8 bases and J lost 2, with 10 bases in between. The CDR3 runs 13 residues. Per germline, CDR1 MNHNY and CDR2 SVGAGI (reference sequence).

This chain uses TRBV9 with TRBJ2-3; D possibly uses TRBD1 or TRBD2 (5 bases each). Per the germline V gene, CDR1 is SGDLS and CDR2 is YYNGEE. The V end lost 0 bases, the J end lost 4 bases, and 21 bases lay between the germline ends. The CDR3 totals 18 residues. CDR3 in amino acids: CASSVVGPPPRLADTQYF. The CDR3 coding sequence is TGTGCCAGCAGCGTAGTGGGACCACCTCCGAGGTTAGCAGATACGCAGTATTTT.

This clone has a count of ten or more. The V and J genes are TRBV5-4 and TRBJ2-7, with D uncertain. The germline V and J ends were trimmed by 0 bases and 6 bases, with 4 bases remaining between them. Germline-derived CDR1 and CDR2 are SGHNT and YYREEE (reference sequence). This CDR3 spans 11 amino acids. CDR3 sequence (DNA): TGTGCCAGCAGCTTGGGTCCCGAGCAGTACTTC. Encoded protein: CASSLGPEQYF.

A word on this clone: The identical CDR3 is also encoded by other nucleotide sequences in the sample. CDR3 in DNA: TGTGCCAGCAGCCCGGGAGGAAACACCATATATTTT. This codes for CASSPGGNTIYF. The chain joins TRBV7-2 to TRBJ1-3; no clear D gene. There are 12 residues in the CDR3. Germline V gene sequence: CDR1 SGHTA, CDR2 FQGNSA. V was trimmed by 5 bases and J by 4 bases, leaving 6 bases between them.

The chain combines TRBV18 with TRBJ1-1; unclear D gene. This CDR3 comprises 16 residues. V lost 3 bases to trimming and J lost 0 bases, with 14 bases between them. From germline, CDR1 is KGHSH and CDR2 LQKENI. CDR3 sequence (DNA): TGTGCCAGCTCACCGCTCCAATTGGGTATGAACACTGAAGCTTTCTTT. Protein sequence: CASSPLQLGMNTEAFF. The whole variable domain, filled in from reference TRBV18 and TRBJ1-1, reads NAGVMQNPRHLVRRRGQEARLRCSPMKGHSHVYWYRQLPEEGLKFMVYLQKENIIDESGMPKERFSAEFPKEGPSILRIQQVVRGDSAAYFCASSPLQLGMNTEAFFGQGTRLTVV.

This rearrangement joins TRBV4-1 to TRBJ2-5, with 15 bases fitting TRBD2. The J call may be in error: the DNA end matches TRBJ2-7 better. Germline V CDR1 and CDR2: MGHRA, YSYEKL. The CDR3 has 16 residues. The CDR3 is CASSQGLAGGSYEQYF. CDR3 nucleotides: TGCGCCAGCAGCCAGGGACTAGCGGGAGGATCCTACGAGCAGTACTTC.

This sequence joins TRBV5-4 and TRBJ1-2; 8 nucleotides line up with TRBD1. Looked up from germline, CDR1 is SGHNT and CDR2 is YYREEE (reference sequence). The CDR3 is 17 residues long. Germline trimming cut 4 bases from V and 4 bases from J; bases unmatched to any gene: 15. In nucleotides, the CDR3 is TGTGCCAGCAGCCCACATCCCCCACAGGGGGTGAGCTATGGCTACACCTTC. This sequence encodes CASSPHPPQGVSYGYTF.

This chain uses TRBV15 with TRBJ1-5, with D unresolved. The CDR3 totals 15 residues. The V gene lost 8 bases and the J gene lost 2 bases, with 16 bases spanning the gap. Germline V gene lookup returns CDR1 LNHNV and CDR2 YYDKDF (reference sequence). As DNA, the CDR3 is TGTGCCACCTCTAGGCGGGGAGGCGGCAATCAGCCCCAGCATTTT. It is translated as CATSRRGGGNQPQHF.

DNA of the CDR3: TGTGCCAGCAGTCCCCTAGCGGGAGAGGGTTACGAGCAGTACTTC. As protein: CASSPLAGEGYEQYF. The chain has TRBV28 and TRBJ2-7; 10 bases align to TRBD2. The CDR3 runs to 15 residues. Germline V gene lookup returns CDR1 MDHEN and CDR2 SYDVKM. The V and J ends lost 5 bases and 4 bases, in that order; junction bases with no gene match: 8.

The CDR3 region is CASSLEGGSNIQYF. CDR3 DNA sequence: TGTGCCAGCAGCTTGGAAGGGGGGAGTAACATTCAGTACTTC. The chain employs TRBV5-4 and TRBJ2-4, with D possibly being TRBD1 or TRBD2 (6 bases each). Germline V gene data show CDR1 as SGHNT and CDR2 as YYREEE (reference sequence). This CDR3 has 14 amino acids. Trimming removed 0 bases from V and 7 bases from J, with 11 bases in between.

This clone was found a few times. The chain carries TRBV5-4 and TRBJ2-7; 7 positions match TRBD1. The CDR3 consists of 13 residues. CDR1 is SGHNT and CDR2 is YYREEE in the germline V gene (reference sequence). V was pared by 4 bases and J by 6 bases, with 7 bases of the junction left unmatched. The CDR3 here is CASSQETGIEQYF. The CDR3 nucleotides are TGTGCCAGCAGCCAGGAGACAGGGATCGAGCAGTACTTC.

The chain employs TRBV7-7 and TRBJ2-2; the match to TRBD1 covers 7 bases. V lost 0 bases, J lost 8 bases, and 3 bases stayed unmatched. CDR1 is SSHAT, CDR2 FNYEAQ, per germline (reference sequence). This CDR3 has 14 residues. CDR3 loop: CASSLAGGQGELFF. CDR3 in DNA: TGTGCCAGCAGCTTAGCAGGGGGCCAAGGGGAGCTGTTTTTT.

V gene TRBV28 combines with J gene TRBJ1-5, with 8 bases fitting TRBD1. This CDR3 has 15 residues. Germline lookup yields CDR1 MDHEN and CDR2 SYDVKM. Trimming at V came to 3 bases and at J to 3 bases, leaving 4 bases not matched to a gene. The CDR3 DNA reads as TGTGCCAGCAGTTTGCTGGGACAGGCCAATCAGCCCCAGCATTTT. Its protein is CASSLLGQANQPQHF.